This T cell receptor (beta chain) was recorded in a study of PD-L1 blockade in urothelial cancer. Overall study context: Each blood sample yielded a median of approximately 140,000 T cells. Study-wide points: Patients with durable benefit had greater blood expansion of tumor-associated TCR clones 3 weeks into treatment.

Of note for this clone: Its target is unknown.

This CDR3 region has 15 residues. From germline, CDR1 is KGHSH and CDR2 LQKENI. V trimming: 2 bases; J trimming: 3 bases; junction bases outside the gene matches: 5. Using immunoSEQ multiplex PCR, the repertoire was profiled, and TCRdb retains in-frame clones only, with some absent. The data contain some 56,000 clones, 84% of them singletons. As to time point: pretreatment peripheral blood. Each patient contributed between 1 and 8 total time points of blood mononuclear cells, pretreatment and during treatment. This sequence originates from a middle-aged man with urothelial cancer. The source material was PBMCs, sampled around atezolizumab (anti-PD-L1) treatment. V is TRBV18 and J is TRBJ2-3; 7 positions match TRBD1. CDR3 sequence reads: CASSPLQGTTDTQYF. The CDR3 DNA is TGTGCCAGCTCACCATTACAGGGGACAACAGATACGCAGTATTTT. The whole variable domain, remainder taken from reference TRBV18 and TRBJ2-3, is NAGVMQNPRHLVRRRGQEARLRCSPMKGHSHVYWYRQLPEEGLKFMVYLQKENIIDESGMPKERFSAEFPKEGPSILRIQQVVRGDSAAYFCASSPLQGTTDTQYFGPGTRLTVL.